The 9 T cell receptor beta chains presented below share a single source sample, sequenced in a study of T cell repertoires in cytomegalovirus infection. Using its own MiXCR run on the reads, TCRdb lists one record per CDR3 protein. The table has about 230,000 distinct CDR3 sequences, under 25% seen once. Input material: CD8+ T cells from PBMCs. The receptors here all came from a human donor in good health (CMV status not recorded). Some clones in this sample may be carry-over from other donors' samples.

The rearrangement joins TRBV6-5 to TRBJ1-3; D is unresolved. The V gene's germline CDR1 is MNHEY and CDR2 SVGAGI. The CDR3 is 15 residues long. Trimming left V 4 bases short and J 0 bases short, with 10 bases between. The CDR3 DNA is TGTGCCAGCAGTTTCTCGTTAGACTCTGGAAACACCATATATTTT. This translates into CASSFSLDSGNTIYF.

J is TRBJ1-4 and V is TRBV29-1; D not resolved. Germline CDR1 and CDR2: SQVTM and ANQGSEA. V lost 4 bases, J lost 3 bases, and 12 bases lay in between. The CDR3 loop spans 14 amino acids. DNA of the CDR3: TGCAGCGTTGCCTCCCCGCCGGCTAATGAAAAACTGTTTTTT. Protein: CSVASPPANEKLFF.

This clonotype turned up a few times. This chain connects TRBV5-6 to TRBJ1-5; D might be TRBD1 (5 bases). V lost 0 bases to trimming and J lost 2 bases, with 12 bases between them. Germline V gene data show CDR1 as SGHDT and CDR2 as YYEEEE. The CDR3 loop spans 16 amino acids. CDR3 nucleotide sequence: TGTGCCAGCAGCTTGGTCGGGGGTATGGGCAATCAGCCCCAGCATTTT. The encoded protein is CASSLVGGMGNQPQHF. The entire variable domain, with the rest obtained from reference TRBV5-6 and TRBJ1-5, is as follows: DAGVTQSPTHLIKTRGQQVTLRCSPKSGHDTVSWYQQALGQGPQFIFQYYEEEERQRGNFPDRFSGHQFPNYSSELNVNALLLGDSALYLCASSLVGGMGNQPQHFGDGTRLSIL.

The chain is built from TRBV29-1 and TRBJ2-3, with 8 bases fitting TRBD2. The CDR3 runs to 14 residues. J gave up 2 bases and V 6 bases, and 7 bases lay outside the gene matches. Germline loops: CDR1 SQVTM, CDR2 ANQGSEA. The CDR3 is CSVDSGVDTDTQYF. CDR3 coding DNA: TGCAGCGTAGATAGCGGGGTAGACACAGATACGCAGTATTTT.

The chain couples TRBV24-1 to TRBJ1-5; D gene uncertain. The germline gives CDR1 KGHDR, CDR2 SFDVKD. The ends were cut back, 9 bases at V and 11 bases at J, with 10 bases in the middle. The length of the CDR3 is 10 residues. The DNA of the CDR3 is TGTGCCACCCCCTTGATGGCCCAGCATTTT. It translates to CATPLMAQHF.

This clonotype was seen many times. The V gene is TRBV12-3 or TRBV12-4, the J gene TRBJ1-5; 8 bases align to TRBD1. CDR3 length: 15 residues. After removal of 6 bases from V and 4 bases from J, the junction contained 8 bases not matched to a gene. This CDR3 is CASSVTGGRNQPQHF. In nucleotides, the CDR3 is TGTGCCAGCAGCGTCACAGGGGGAAGGAATCAGCCCCAGCATTTT.

This clonotype was picked up many times. V and J are TRBV19 and TRBJ1-1; 8 bases fit TRBD1. The V gene's germline CDR1 is LNHDA and CDR2 SQIVND (reference sequence). CDR3 length: 14 amino acids. V lost 6 bases and J lost 1; bases outside the gene matches: 4. The CDR3 bases are TGTGCCAGTAGCGGCGACAGGGGGAACACTGAAGCTTTCTTT. The encoded protein is CASSGDRGNTEAFF.

The chain combines TRBV20-1 with TRBJ2-1, with D possibly being TRBD2 (5 bases). CDR1 is DFQATT, CDR2 SNEGSKA, per germline (reference sequence). V lost 6 bases and J lost 0, with 9 bases in between. This CDR3 has 13 residues. CDR3 protein: CSAVDYSYNEQFF. CDR3 nucleotides: TGCAGTGCCGTAGACTACTCCTACAATGAGCAGTTCTTC.

This clonotype showed up many times. The chain links TRBV28 to TRBJ1-4, with TRBD1 identical over 7 bases. The CDR3 spans 18 residues. The V and J ends lost 5 bases and 0 bases, in that order; junction bases with no gene match: 12. Germline CDR1 is MDHEN and CDR2 is SYDVKM. The CDR3 DNA follows: TGTGCCAGCAGTAGCCGGACAGGCCCTATTGCAACTAATGAAAAACTGTTTTTT. Its protein is CASSSRTGPIATNEKLFF.